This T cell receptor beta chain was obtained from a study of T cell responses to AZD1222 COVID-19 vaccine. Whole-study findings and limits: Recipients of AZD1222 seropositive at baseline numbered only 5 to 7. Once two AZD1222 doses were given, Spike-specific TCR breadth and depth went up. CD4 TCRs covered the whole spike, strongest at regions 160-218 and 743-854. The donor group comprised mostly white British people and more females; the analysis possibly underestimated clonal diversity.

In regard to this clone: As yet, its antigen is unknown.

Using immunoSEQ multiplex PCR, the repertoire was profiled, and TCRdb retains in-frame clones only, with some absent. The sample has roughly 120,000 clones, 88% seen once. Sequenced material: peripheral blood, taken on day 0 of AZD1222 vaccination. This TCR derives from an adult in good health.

CDR3 protein: CSASGEGTQYF. Here the CDR3 DNA reads TGCAGTGCTAGCGGAGAGGGAACGCAGTATTTT. This rearrangement joins TRBV20-1 to TRBJ2-3; D perhaps matches TRBD2 (5 bases). The CDR3 loop spans 11 amino acids. V was trimmed by 3 bases and J by 9 bases, leaving 10 bases between them. The germline gives CDR1 DFQATT, CDR2 SNEGSKA (reference sequence).